This T cell receptor beta chain derives from a study of T cells in Graves' hyperthyroidism and ophthalmopathy (dated by TCRdb to between 2017 and 2020). For the wider study: Peripheral blood samples were taken at the time of initial diagnosis, prior to any treatment. Following sampling, methimazole starting at 30 mg daily was given to hyperthyroidism patients, and high-dose intravenous methylprednisolone was given to ophthalmopathy patients. TCR Vbeta CDR3 sequencing of 120 to 150 peripheral blood samples (over 40 ophthalmopathy, around 80 hyperthyroidism and 17 progressor patients) is reported in the paper. In addition, the study compared T-cell repertoires in thyroid tissue and in blood from several Graves' hyperthyroidism patients. The 100 or so discovery patients were divided at random into training and test sets in a 7:3 ratio. TCR V-J signatures able to tell the groups apart were searched for in a discovery cohort of 100 patients, of whom approximately 40 had Graves' ophthalmopathy and more than 55 had stable Graves' hyperthyroidism. Whether ophthalmopathy could be predicted prospectively was tested in an independent validation cohort made up of under 20 hyperthyroidism patients plus 17 patients who later progressed to ophthalmopathy. Study-wide conclusions, independent of this receptor: Most expanded thyroid clonotypes (frequency above 0.001) were also detected in blood, suggesting blood repertoires may reflect thyroid immune responses. A 13 V-J signature model separated ophthalmopathy from stable hyperthyroidism, with nearly 90% sensitivity and around 84% specificity in cross-validation and 80%/75% in testing. Sample size was not statistically predetermined, and investigators were not blinded to group allocation. In validation, the model predicted progression to ophthalmopathy a median of roughly 6.5 months before onset, with about 67% sensitivity and roughly 79% specificity.

Amplification of TCR beta CDR3 regions was carried out from RNA transcripts. The first round of RT-PCR for the TCR CDR3 was performed with the HTBI primer set and the Qiagen OneStep RT-PCR kit. A second multiplex PCR round built the libraries, followed by size selection and purification. Sequencing of the libraries was done on an Illumina HiSeq2000 using paired-end 100 bp reads. Concerning the study's data processing: SOAPnuke was used to process the raw data, throwing out any read that contained adapters or uncalled bases, had a mean Phred below 15, or lacked an exact constant-primer or identifier match. High-quality paired reads were merged with COPE v1.2.5, and unique nucleotide sequences were defined as clonotypes. Clonotypes were aligned to IMGT TRBV, TRBD and TRBJ reference segments using MiTCR v1.1. Analysis was restricted to V-J combinations with a frequency above 0.0001, which covered 99.2% of repertoires. The TCS score was defined as F50 (clonal expansion) divided by E x V (chaos), with BLOSUM62-based TCRdist calculated between CDR3 peptides within each V-J. Welch's t-statistics and random forest reduced some 510 V-J features to 13, which were used in a naive Bayes classifier (R e1071). TCRdb trimmed the raw reads at Q25, called clones with MiXCR and kept productive beta chains. Each CDR3 protein appears once, grouped with its most common genes and DNA. In this record, the V and J calls reflect TCRdb's handling and not the investigators' own analysis. For this sample there are about 590,000 distinct CDR3 sequences; 12% to 15% appear just once. More than 6% of the sample goes to the ten largest clones.

Ophthalmopathy patients had moderately to severely active disease, with a Clinical Activity Score of 3 or more, a NOSPECS grade of 4 or more, and a disease duration of less than 3 months. Any patient with an uncontrolled infection, another autoimmune disease, pregnancy or lactation was excluded. Diagnoses were based on clinical symptoms, serum thyroxine and TRAb, thyroid ultrasound and orbital computed tomography. Ficoll-Paque density gradient centrifugation was used to isolate PBMCs from approximately 10 ml of fresh peripheral blood. Total RNA was extracted using Trizol reagent, and RNA quality was assessed on an Agilent 2100 Bioanalyzer. V trim: 10 bases; J trim: 5 bases; unmatched bases: 11. The CDR3 goes from the cysteine to the phenylalanine over 16 residues. CDR3 DNA only is kept here, 48 bases in frame from base 1. The germline V gene provides CDR1 ENHRY and CDR2 SYGVKD. This clonotype was seen many times. Its antigen is not yet known. Base qualities are not recorded, but no much larger clone differs from it by a single base.

The clonotype comes from a woman aged 18 to 35 with Graves' ophthalmopathy. The sample taken for sequencing was blood. Recombination connected TRBV10-3 to TRBJ2-7, with TRBD2 identical over 16 junction bases. The DNA sequence is TGTGCCACAATGGGACTAGCGGGAGGGTCTGGAAACGAGCAGTACTTC. Translated, this is CATMGLAGGSGNEQYF.